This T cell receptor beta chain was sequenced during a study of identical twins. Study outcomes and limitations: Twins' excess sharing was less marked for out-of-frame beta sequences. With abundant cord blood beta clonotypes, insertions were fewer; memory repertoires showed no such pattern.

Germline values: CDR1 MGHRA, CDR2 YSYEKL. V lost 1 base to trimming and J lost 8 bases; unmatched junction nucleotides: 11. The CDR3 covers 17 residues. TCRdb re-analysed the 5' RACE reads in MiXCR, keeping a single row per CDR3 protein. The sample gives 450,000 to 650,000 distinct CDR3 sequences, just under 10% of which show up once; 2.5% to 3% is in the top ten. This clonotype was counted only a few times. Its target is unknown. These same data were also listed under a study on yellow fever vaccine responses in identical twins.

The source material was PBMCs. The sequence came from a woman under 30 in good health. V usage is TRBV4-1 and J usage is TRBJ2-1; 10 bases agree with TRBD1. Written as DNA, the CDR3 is TGCGCCAGCAGCCAAGTTGTGGTGGGACAGGGGATCGATGAGCAGTTCTTC. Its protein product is CASSQVVVGQGIDEQFF.